This T cell receptor (beta chain) was sequenced during a study of blood T cell repertoires in COVID-19. Per the study methods: Using reference gene primer amplification, nucleated cell counts were estimated. The repertoire was sequenced with immunoSEQ multiplex PCR; TCRdb's copy has only in-frame clones and lacks some. V, J and clone size are taken as reported in that table, and D and trimming were inferred from the DNA itself. The top ten hold around 1.5% of the sample, which has around 68,000 clones, more than 75% seen once. This CDR3 comprises 14 residues. After removal of 8 bases from V and 0 bases from J, the junction contained 6 bases not matched to a gene. Germline CDR1 WNHNN, CDR2 SYGVQD (reference sequence).

This rearrangement joins TRBV10-1 to TRBJ2-7; 8 bases line up with TRBD1. The TCR originated in a human donor in a cohort sampled during active COVID-19. Source material: peripheral blood. The CDR3 bases are TGCGCCAGCGGGGGACAGGATCCCTCCTACGAGCAGTACTTC. This sequence encodes CASGGQDPSYEQYF.